This T cell receptor (beta chain) was sequenced during a study of vaccination effects on CD4 cells after COVID-19. Study observations and caveats: The study found marked clonal contraction of infection- and vaccine-induced clones late after vaccination. Sampling in the study covered few convalescent patients and included no early post-infection timepoints.

The CDR3 has 12 amino acids. Germline lookup yields CDR1 SQVTM and CDR2 ANQGSEA. Trimming pared 4 bases from V and 5 bases from J, leaving 11 bases between. The method was immunoSEQ multiplex PCR; TCRdb's version includes in-frame clones alone and lacks a portion of them. The sample lists 50,000 to 75,000 clones, roughly 79% occurring once. With regard to this clone: The antigen remains undetermined.

Before sequencing took place, the ViraFEST assay used viral peptide pools to expand antigen-specific CD4+ T cells. The culture ran for around 10 days before CD4+ T cells were isolated. Each vaccine recipient was nucleocapsid antibody negative and had no prior SARS-CoV-2 infection. Every well got 1.5 million to 2.5 million PBMC, which were grown with about 9.2 IU/ml IL-2 and about 10 ug/ml peptides. The source material was CD4+ T cells from PBMCs cultured with HCoV-229E spike peptides, sampled before COVID-19 vaccination. The V and J genes are TRBV29-1 and TRBJ1-1, with D perhaps TRBD1 (6 bases). This sequence was found in a human donor who received a COVID-19 vaccine. The CDR3 spells CSVAGGRTEAFF. In DNA form, the CDR3 reads TGCAGCGTTGCCGGGGGGCGGACTGAAGCTTTCTTT.